What follows describes a single T cell receptor (beta chain). The antigen it binds to is not known. No per-base quality is available; no much larger clone lies one base away. The data were taken from a study of blood T cell repertoires in COVID-19 (dated by TCRdb to the early 2020s). Regarding the research as a whole: Collaborator samples came from the United States, Italy and Spain and covered acute and convalescent phases of COVID-19. Where HLA class I and class II types were available, the types were taken from metadata supplied by the sample provider, not from assay-based typing. The material from the prospective study consisted of cDNA or gDNA derived from T cells, B-cell-depleted T cells, or PBMCs. The repertoires were released in a freely available public database intended as a resource for research on the immune response to SARS-CoV-2. The sample metadata nearly always contained a de-identified subject ID, COVID-19 status, age in years and sex. The dataset comprised deeply sampled blood TCRbeta repertoires from subjects exposed to, actively infected with, or recovered from COVID-19. Samples were obtained from the ongoing ImmuneRACE study (first 160 participants) and from about 1,300 subjects provided by 6 global collaborators. The study at large found these results: The quantity of clinical and demographic metadata differed by source and by participant and was supplied without curation.

The immunoSEQ Assay, a bias-controlled multiplex PCR, was used to amplify TCRbeta CDR3 regions from genomic DNA. Concerning the study's data processing: The number of nucleated cells in each sample was estimated by amplification of reference gene primers within the assay. To quantify the absolute abundance of each unique TCRbeta CDR3 rearrangement, sequence reads were collapsed and filtered. For each sample, productive Simpson clonality was calculated by taking the square root of Simpson's diversity index across productive rearrangements. The table was pulled from immuneACCESS by TCRdb, which kept in-frame rearrangements only. Such tables lose some clones; where checked, under half of the loss comes from unresolved V genes, and the rest has no known cause. The V and J calls and clone size were taken over from that table, and D and trimming were inferred from the DNA. For this sample the table gives approximately 210,000 clones, of which around 80% were detected only once. Clones ranked in the top ten supply 9.5% to 15% of the sample.

Whole blood was collected in K2EDTA tubes by collaborating institutions according to the institutions' own protocols. Collaborator samples were shipped for TCRbeta analysis as frozen whole blood, isolated PBMCs, or DNA extracted from either sample type. The germline V gene (reference sequence) yields LNHNV for CDR1 and YYDKDF for CDR2. The CDR3 runs 13 residues from the cysteine to the phenylalanine. The retained sequence is limited to the CDR3, 39 bases, with the frame set at the first base. The V end loses 5 bases and the J end loses 0 bases, and a stretch of 8 bases separates them. The specimen sequenced was peripheral blood. The sequence links TRBV15 to TRBJ2-7; the D gene cannot be resolved reliably. The receptor's source is a woman aged 40 to 55 with acute or convalescent COVID-19. The nucleotide sequence is given as TGTGCCACCAGCTCTCGGTACTCCTACGAGCAGTACTTC. Its product reads: CATSSRYSYEQYF.